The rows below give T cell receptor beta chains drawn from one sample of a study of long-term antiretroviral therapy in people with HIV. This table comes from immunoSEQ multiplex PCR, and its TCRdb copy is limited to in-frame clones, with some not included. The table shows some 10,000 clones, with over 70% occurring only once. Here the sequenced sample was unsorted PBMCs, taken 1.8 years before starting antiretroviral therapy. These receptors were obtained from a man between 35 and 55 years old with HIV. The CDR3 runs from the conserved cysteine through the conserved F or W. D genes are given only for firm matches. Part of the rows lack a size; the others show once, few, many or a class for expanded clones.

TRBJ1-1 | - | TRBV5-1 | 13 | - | TGCGCCAGCAGCGACAATTTGGGTACTGAAGCTTTCTTT | CASSDNLGTEAFF
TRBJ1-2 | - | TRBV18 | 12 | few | TGTGCCAGCTCAGAGACAACCTATGGCTACACCTTC | CASSETTYGYTF
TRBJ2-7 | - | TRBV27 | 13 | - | TGTGCCAGCAGTCTTACAGCGTCCTACGAGCAGTACTTC | CASSLTASYEQYF
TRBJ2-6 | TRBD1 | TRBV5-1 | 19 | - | TGCGCCAGCAGCTTGATGGGACAGGGACCTTCCTCTGGGGCCAACGTCCTGACTTTC | CASSLMGQGPSSGANVLTF
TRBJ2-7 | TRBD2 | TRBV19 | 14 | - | TGTGCCAGTAGAAGGATAGCGGGTGGATACGAGCAGTACTTC | CASRRIAGGYEQYF
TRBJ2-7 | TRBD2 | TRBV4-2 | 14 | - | TGTGCCAGCAGCCAGGGCGGGGGGGCCTACGAGCAGTACTTC | CASSQGGGAYEQYF
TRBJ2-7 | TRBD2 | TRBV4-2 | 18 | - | TGTGCCAGCAGCCCCCAAGGCAGACTAGCGGGGACCTCCTACGAGCAGTACTTC | CASSPQGRLAGTSYEQYF
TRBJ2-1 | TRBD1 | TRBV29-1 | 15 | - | TGCAGCGTTTCACAGGGGGCGATCCCCTACAATGAGCAGTTCTTC | CSVSQGAIPYNEQFF
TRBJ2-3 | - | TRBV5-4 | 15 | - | TGTGCCAGCAGCCTCAAAGGGTTAAGCACAGATACGCAGTATTTT | CASSLKGLSTDTQYF
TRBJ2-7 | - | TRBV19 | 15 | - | TGTGCCAGTAGTATAGCGGAGACAGGCTTATACGAGCAGTACTTC | CASSIAETGLYEQYF
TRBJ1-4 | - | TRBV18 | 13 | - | TGTGCCAGCTCACCTTCTGGAAATGAAAAACTGTTTTTT | CASSPSGNEKLFF
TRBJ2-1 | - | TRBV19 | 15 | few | TGTGCCAGTAGTATAGTGGCGGGGGCCCTCAATGAGCAGTTCTTC | CASSIVAGALNEQFF
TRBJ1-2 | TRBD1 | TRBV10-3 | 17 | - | TGTGCCATCAGTTCCGGGACAGGGCGAGGGGGGGACTATGGCTACACCTTC | CAISSGTGRGGDYGYTF
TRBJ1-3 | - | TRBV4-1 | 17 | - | TGCGCCAGCAGCCAAGACACAGGGCCCCTCTCTGGAAACACCATATATTTT | CASSQDTGPLSGNTIYF
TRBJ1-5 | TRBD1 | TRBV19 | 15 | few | TGTGCCAGTAGTGGGGGACAGGGGGCAAGGCAGCCCCAGCATTTT | CASSGGQGARQPQHF
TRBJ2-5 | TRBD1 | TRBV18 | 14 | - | TGTGCCAGCTCACCTATCCAGGGGGCAGAGACCCAGTACTTC | CASSPIQGAETQYF
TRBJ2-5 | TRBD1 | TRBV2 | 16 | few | TGTGCCAGCAGTGACAGACAGGGGGCGATCCAAGAGACCCAGTACTTC | CASSDRQGAIQETQYF
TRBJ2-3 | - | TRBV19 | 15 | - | TGTGCCAGTCGCAACCTGCGCGCTTTAGAAGATACGCAGTATTTT | CASRNLRALEDTQYF
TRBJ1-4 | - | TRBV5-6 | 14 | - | TGTGCCAGCAGCGTGAGGCCTACTAATGAAAAACTGTTTTTT | CASSVRPTNEKLFF
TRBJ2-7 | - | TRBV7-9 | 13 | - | TGTGCCAGCAGCTTAGCGCAGACAGGCGAGCAGTACTTC | CASSLAQTGEQYF
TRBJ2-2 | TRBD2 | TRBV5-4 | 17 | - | TGTGCCAGCAGCTTGGGGACTAGCTATGTAGGAACCGGGGAGCTGTTTTTT | CASSLGTSYVGTGELFF
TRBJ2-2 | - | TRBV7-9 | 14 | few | TGTGCCAGCAGAGGCACCCTGAACACCGGGGAGCTGTTTTTT | CASRGTLNTGELFF
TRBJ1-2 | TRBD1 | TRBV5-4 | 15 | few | TGTGCCAGCAGCCAAGAGGCGACAGGGCTGGGTGGCTACACCTTC | CASSQEATGLGGYTF
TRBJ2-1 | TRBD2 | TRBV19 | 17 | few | TGTGCCAGTAGTATAGATCTCAGCGGGGCCTCCTACAATGAGCAGTTCTTC | CASSIDLSGASYNEQFF
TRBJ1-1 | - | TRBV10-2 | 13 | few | TGCGCCAGCAGTGAACAGGACAACACTGAAGCTTTCTTT | CASSEQDNTEAFF
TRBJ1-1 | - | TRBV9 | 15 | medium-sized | TGTGCCAGCAGCGCCCCCGGAGGGGGAGATACTGAAGCTTTCTTT | CASSAPGGGDTEAFF
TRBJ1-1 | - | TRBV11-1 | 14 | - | TGTGCCAGCAGCTTGAGGGGCGGTAGGACTGAAGCTTTCTTT | CASSLRGGRTEAFF
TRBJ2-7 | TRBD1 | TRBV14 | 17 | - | TGTGCCAGCAGCCCCCGCGACCGGACAGGGGGGACTTACGAGCAGTACTTC | CASSPRDRTGGTYEQYF
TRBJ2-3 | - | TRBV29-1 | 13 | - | TGCAGCGTTGAAGGAGGGGGGGGAGATACGCAGTATTTT | CSVEGGGGDTQYF
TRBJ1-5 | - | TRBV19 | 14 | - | TGTGCCAGTAGTATAGGAGAAAGCAATCAGCCCCAGCATTTT | CASSIGESNQPQHF
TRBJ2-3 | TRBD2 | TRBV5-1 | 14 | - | TGCGCCAGCAGAAGGGAGGGTGGCACAGATACGCAGTATTTT | CASRREGGTDTQYF
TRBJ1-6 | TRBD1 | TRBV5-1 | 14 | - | TGCGCCAGCAGCCCGGGACAGGGTGGTTCACCCCTCCACTTT | CASSPGQGGSPLHF